This is a list of T cell receptor beta chains from one sample in a study of T cells in Graves' hyperthyroidism and ophthalmopathy. TCRdb re-called the multiplex PCR reads with MiXCR, one entry per CDR3 protein. The repertoire consists of about 740,000 distinct CDR3 sequences, with around 13% occurring once and the leading ten covering more than 8.5%. Sequencing used blood. The receptors were gathered from a woman aged 18-29 years with Graves' hyperthyroidism. Each CDR3 is given with its conserved first and last residue. The order of the fields is CDR3 protein, CDR3 DNA, V gene, J gene, clone size, D gene. The D gene is left open where the match is weak. The size field is filled for only some rows; it gives once, few, many or a size class.

CDR3 protein: CASSYQEDTEAFF; CDR3 DNA: TGTGCCAGCAGTTACCAGGAGGACACTGAAGCTTTCTTT; V gene: TRBV6-5; J gene: TRBJ1-1; clone size: few; D gene: NA
CDR3 protein: CASSQDPDSNTEAFF; CDR3 DNA: TGCGCCAGCAGCCAAGATCCAGACTCGAACACTGAAGCTTTCTTT; V gene: TRBV4-1; J gene: TRBJ1-1; clone size: many; D gene: NA
CDR3 protein: CASSQAPDLAKNIQYF; CDR3 DNA: TGCGCCAGCAGCCAAGCCCCGGACCTAGCCAAAAACATTCAGTACTTC; V gene: TRBV4-1; J gene: TRBJ2-4; clone size: NA; D gene: NA
CDR3 protein: CASSRLLAGEGVNGNTIYF; CDR3 DNA: TGTGCCAGCAGCCGCCTTTTAGCGGGAGAGGGTGTAAACGGAAACACCATATATTTT; V gene: TRBV6-1; J gene: TRBJ1-3; clone size: NA; D gene: NA
CDR3 protein: CASSQYPQGREPEAFF; CDR3 DNA: TGCGCCAGCAGCCAATATCCCCAGGGAAGAGAACCTGAAGCTTTCTTT; V gene: TRBV4-1; J gene: TRBJ1-1; clone size: few; D gene: NA
CDR3 protein: CSARQASTNEKLFF; CDR3 DNA: TGCAGTGCCAGGCAGGCCTCAACTAATGAAAAACTGTTTTTT; V gene: TRBV20-1; J gene: TRBJ1-4; clone size: many; D gene: NA
CDR3 protein: CAWRIDTGELFF; CDR3 DNA: TGTGCCTGGAGAATCGACACCGGGGAGCTGTTTTTT; V gene: TRBV30; J gene: TRBJ2-2; clone size: few; D gene: NA
CDR3 protein: CASSVSGSSGYEQYF; CDR3 DNA: TGTGCCAGCAGCGTAAGTGGGTCTAGCGGGTACGAGCAGTACTTC; V gene: TRBV9; J gene: TRBJ2-7; clone size: NA; D gene: TRBD2
CDR3 protein: CASSYQAGSSGANVLTF; CDR3 DNA: TGTGCCAGCAGTTATCAGGCAGGCAGCTCTGGGGCCAACGTCCTGACTTTC; V gene: TRBV6-1; J gene: TRBJ2-6; clone size: NA; D gene: NA
CDR3 protein: CASSRQGAQHEQYF; CDR3 DNA: TGTGCCAGCAGTAGACAGGGGGCGCAACACGAGCAGTACTTC; V gene: TRBV28; J gene: TRBJ2-7; clone size: few; D gene: TRBD1
CDR3 protein: CASSQVRYGTSYNEQFF; CDR3 DNA: TGTGCCAGCAGCCAAGTAAGATATGGGACATCGTACAATGAGCAGTTCTTC; V gene: TRBV4-2; J gene: TRBJ2-1; clone size: NA; D gene: NA
CDR3 protein: CASSEVRNAYNEQFF; CDR3 DNA: TGTGCCAGCAGTGAAGTGAGAAACGCCTACAATGAGCAGTTCTTC; V gene: TRBV6-1; J gene: TRBJ2-1; clone size: many; D gene: NA
CDR3 protein: CASSQEQRATYEQYF; CDR3 DNA: TGCGCCAGCAGCCAAGAGCAGCGGGCCACCTACGAGCAGTACTTC; V gene: TRBV4-1; J gene: TRBJ2-7; clone size: many; D gene: NA
CDR3 protein: CASSSRWPLEGYEQYF; CDR3 DNA: TGTGCCAGCAGCTCCAGGTGGCCTCTGGAGGGTTACGAGCAGTACTTC; V gene: TRBV5-8; J gene: TRBJ2-7; clone size: few; D gene: NA
CDR3 protein: CARAASGELFF; CDR3 DNA: TGTGCCCGAGCGGCATCCGGGGAGCTGTTTTTT; V gene: TRBV30; J gene: TRBJ2-2; clone size: many; D gene: NA
CDR3 protein: CASTLEPSSYNSPLHF; CDR3 DNA: TGTGCCAGCACCCTGGAGCCGAGCTCCTATAATTCACCCCTCCACTTT; V gene: TRBV9; J gene: TRBJ1-6; clone size: few; D gene: NA
CDR3 protein: CATGRHRYDEQYF; CDR3 DNA: TGTGCCACCGGTCGGCACCGATATGACGAGCAGTACTTC; V gene: TRBV15; J gene: TRBJ2-7; clone size: NA; D gene: NA
CDR3 protein: CASSAGQGRQYF; CDR3 DNA: TGTGCCAGCAGTGCGGGACAAGGAAGGCAGTACTTC; V gene: TRBV2; J gene: TRBJ2-7; clone size: many; D gene: NA
CDR3 protein: CAWTHPSNEQFF; CDR3 DNA: TGTGCCTGGACCCACCCCAGCAATGAGCAGTTCTTC; V gene: TRBV30; J gene: TRBJ2-1; clone size: few; D gene: NA
CDR3 protein: CASSYSSRSSYNEQFF; CDR3 DNA: TGTGCCAGCAGTTATTCTAGCCGCAGCTCCTACAATGAGCAGTTCTTC; V gene: TRBV6-2/TRBV6-3; J gene: TRBJ2-1; clone size: many; D gene: NA
CDR3 protein: CASSLLGPGQGPGELFF; CDR3 DNA: TGTGCCAGCAGCTTATTAGGGCCCGGACAGGGGCCCGGGGAGCTGTTTTTT; V gene: TRBV7-9; J gene: TRBJ2-2; clone size: NA; D gene: TRBD1
CDR3 protein: CASSLLRTESSYEQYF; CDR3 DNA: TGTGCCAGCAGCTTGCTTCGGACGGAGAGCTCCTACGAGCAGTACTTC; V gene: TRBV7-9; J gene: TRBJ2-7; clone size: NA; D gene: NA
CDR3 protein: CASSLAGTSLNIQYF; CDR3 DNA: TGTGCCAGCAGCTTAGCCGGGACTAGTCTAAACATTCAGTACTTC; V gene: TRBV7-2; J gene: TRBJ2-4; clone size: few; D gene: TRBD2
CDR3 protein: CASSSRLAGGSTTHTQYF; CDR3 DNA: TGTGCCAGCAGCTCTCGACTAGCGGGAGGCTCAACCACGCATACGCAGTATTTT; V gene: TRBV7-9; J gene: TRBJ2-3; clone size: many; D gene: TRBD2
CDR3 protein: CASSPTGTGLAVSYNEQFF; CDR3 DNA: TGTGCCAGCAGTCCAACGGGCACAGGACTAGCGGTCTCCTACAATGAGCAGTTCTTC; V gene: TRBV28; J gene: TRBJ2-1; clone size: many; D gene: TRBD2
CDR3 protein: CASSVVTLRSVNSPLHF; CDR3 DNA: TGTGCCAGTAGTGTCGTAACGCTTCGTAGCGTTAATTCACCCCTCCACTTT; V gene: TRBV19; J gene: TRBJ1-6; clone size: NA; D gene: NA
CDR3 protein: CASSQAEGLPFEQYF; CDR3 DNA: TGTGCCAGCAGCCAAGCGGAAGGACTACCTTTCGAGCAGTACTTC; V gene: TRBV3-1; J gene: TRBJ2-7; clone size: few; D gene: NA
CDR3 protein: CASSSMGQMNTGELFF; CDR3 DNA: TGCGCCAGCAGCTCAATGGGACAGATGAACACCGGGGAGCTGTTTTTT; V gene: TRBV5-1; J gene: TRBJ2-2; clone size: few; D gene: TRBD1
CDR3 protein: CASSYRDNYGYTF; CDR3 DNA: TGTGCCAGCAGTTACCGAGACAACTATGGCTACACCTTC; V gene: TRBV6-2/TRBV6-3; J gene: TRBJ1-2; clone size: many; D gene: NA
CDR3 protein: CASRADRAGTGELFF; CDR3 DNA: TGTGCCAGCAGGGCTGACAGGGCCGGCACCGGGGAGCTGTTTTTT; V gene: TRBV6-1; J gene: TRBJ2-2; clone size: many; D gene: TRBD1
CDR3 protein: CSAPSESGTEAFF; CDR3 DNA: TGCAGTGCCCCCTCGGAGAGTGGGACTGAAGCTTTCTTT; V gene: TRBV20-1; J gene: TRBJ1-1; clone size: many; D gene: NA
CDR3 protein: CASSVLAGGLKNEQFF; CDR3 DNA: TGTGCCAGCAGCGTACTAGCGGGAGGGCTTAAGAATGAGCAGTTCTTC; V gene: TRBV7-3; J gene: TRBJ2-1; clone size: many; D gene: TRBD2
CDR3 protein: CASSYRSGSTKAHTDTQYF; CDR3 DNA: TGTGCCAGCAGTTACCGTAGCGGGAGTACAAAAGCCCACACAGATACGCAGTATTTT; V gene: TRBV6-2/TRBV6-3; J gene: TRBJ2-3; clone size: many; D gene: TRBD2
CDR3 protein: CASSTTGGFADEQFF; CDR3 DNA: TGTGCCAGCAGCACCACCGGGGGGTTCGCTGATGAGCAGTTCTTC; V gene: TRBV11-2; J gene: TRBJ2-1; clone size: many; D gene: TRBD2
CDR3 protein: CASSAVSTGGHSGAFF; CDR3 DNA: TGTGCCAGCAGCGCCGTCTCGACAGGGGGCCACTCGGGAGCTTTCTTT; V gene: TRBV9; J gene: TRBJ1-1; clone size: NA; D gene: TRBD1
CDR3 protein: CSASESTEAFF; CDR3 DNA: TGCAGTGCTAGCGAAAGCACTGAAGCTTTCTTT; V gene: TRBV20-1; J gene: TRBJ1-1; clone size: many; D gene: NA
CDR3 protein: CATSDSGTPTTGETQYF; CDR3 DNA: TGTGCCACCAGTGACTCCGGGACTCCGACCACAGGGGAGACCCAGTACTTC; V gene: TRBV24-1; J gene: TRBJ2-5; clone size: NA; D gene: NA
CDR3 protein: CASSLWAGKADTQYF; CDR3 DNA: TGTGCCAGCAGTTTATGGGCGGGGAAGGCAGATACGCAGTATTTT; V gene: TRBV28; J gene: TRBJ2-3; clone size: once; D gene: NA
CDR3 protein: CASSYTGLAPDTQYF; CDR3 DNA: TGTGCCAGCAGTTACACAGGACTAGCTCCGGATACGCAGTATTTT; V gene: TRBV6-6; J gene: TRBJ2-3; clone size: NA; D gene: TRBD2
CDR3 protein: CASSPTRELRYF; CDR3 DNA: TGTGCCAGCAGCCCGACTCGGGAGCTACGGTACTTC; V gene: TRBV12-3/TRBV12-4; J gene: TRBJ2-5; clone size: many; D gene: NA
CDR3 protein: CASRTAGLASNNEQFF; CDR3 DNA: TGTGCCAGCAGAACGGCGGGACTAGCGTCCAACAATGAGCAGTTCTTC; V gene: TRBV27; J gene: TRBJ2-1; clone size: NA; D gene: TRBD2
CDR3 protein: CASSRTGGIRLAEAFF; CDR3 DNA: TGTGCCAGCAGCCGCACAGGGGGCATACGCCTCGCTGAAGCTTTCTTT; V gene: TRBV14; J gene: TRBJ1-1; clone size: many; D gene: TRBD1
CDR3 protein: CAWRGGTSSYNEQFF; CDR3 DNA: TGTGCCTGGAGAGGAGGGACCAGCTCCTACAATGAGCAGTTCTTC; V gene: TRBV30; J gene: TRBJ2-1; clone size: many; D gene: NA
CDR3 protein: CASSFHSGWGEKLFF; CDR3 DNA: TGTGCCAGCAGCTTTCACAGCGGGTGGGGTGAAAAACTGTTTTTT; V gene: TRBV7-2; J gene: TRBJ1-4; clone size: NA; D gene: NA
CDR3 protein: CASRRRGTGRSAEAFF; CDR3 DNA: TGTGCCAGCAGGCGCCGAGGGACAGGGAGATCCGCTGAAGCTTTCTTT; V gene: TRBV7-9; J gene: TRBJ1-1; clone size: many; D gene: TRBD1
CDR3 protein: CASSLRLPAGEHFDNEQFF; CDR3 DNA: TGTGCCAGCAGCTTACGACTTCCGGCGGGAGAGCATTTCGACAATGAGCAGTTCTTC; V gene: TRBV11-1; J gene: TRBJ2-1; clone size: many; D gene: TRBD2
CDR3 protein: CASSRGEGRQETQYF; CDR3 DNA: TGCGCCAGCAGCCGGGGGGAGGGCAGACAAGAGACCCAGTACTTC; V gene: TRBV4-1; J gene: TRBJ2-5; clone size: few; D gene: TRBD2
CDR3 protein: CASSLLTGVQPQHF; CDR3 DNA: TGTGCCAGCAGTTTACTGACAGGGGTTCAGCCCCAGCATTTT; V gene: TRBV28; J gene: TRBJ1-5; clone size: many; D gene: TRBD1
CDR3 protein: CASRTERGSTEQFF; CDR3 DNA: TGTGCCAGCAGGACTGAGCGCGGCAGTACTGAGCAGTTCTTC; V gene: TRBV6-2/TRBV6-3; J gene: TRBJ2-1; clone size: many; D gene: NA
CDR3 protein: CASRNWDSQETQYF; CDR3 DNA: TGTGCCAGTAGGAATTGGGACAGTCAAGAGACCCAGTACTTC; V gene: TRBV19; J gene: TRBJ2-5; clone size: NA; D gene: TRBD1
CDR3 protein: CASSVGQTTSYSSEQFF; CDR3 DNA: TGTGCCAGCAGTGTTGGACAGACCACTTCCTATTCAAGTGAGCAGTTCTTC; V gene: TRBV2; J gene: TRBJ2-1; clone size: many; D gene: NA
CDR3 protein: CATPGHNYEQYF; CDR3 DNA: TGTGCCACCCCGGGACACAACTACGAGCAGTACTTC; V gene: TRBV24-1; J gene: TRBJ2-7; clone size: NA; D gene: NA
CDR3 protein: CASSRAGQGARDTQYF; CDR3 DNA: TGTGCCAGCAGCCGAGCCGGACAGGGGGCGCGAGATACGCAGTATTTT; V gene: TRBV5-6; J gene: TRBJ2-3; clone size: NA; D gene: TRBD1
CDR3 protein: CASTRGGWGANYEQYF; CDR3 DNA: TGTGCCAGCACCAGAGGTGGTTGGGGGGCCAACTACGAGCAGTACTTC; V gene: TRBV6-2/TRBV6-3; J gene: TRBJ2-7; clone size: NA; D gene: NA
CDR3 protein: CASSLSAENQPQHF; CDR3 DNA: TGTGCCAGCAGCTTAAGCGCGGAAAATCAGCCCCAGCATTTT; V gene: TRBV7-9; J gene: TRBJ1-5; clone size: few; D gene: NA